This TCR beta chain was captured by sequencing in a study of blood T cells in healthy people across ages. V gave up 5 bases and J gave up 6 bases, with 19 bases separating them. The CDR3 is made up of 15 amino acids. The germline gives CDR1 MNHEY, CDR2 SVGAGI. Total RNA, at least 5 micrograms per sample, came from PBMCs. A sample-barcoded 5' primer and a J-beta primer mix were used in a second PCR of roughly 6 to 11 cycles. Using its own MiXCR run on the 5' RACE reads, TCRdb lists one record per CDR3 protein. This table holds 600,000 to 850,000 distinct CDR3 sequences, around a quarter found once. The study, taken as a whole, reports: Expanded clonotype changes were possibly confounded by unknown donor CMV status.

This clonotype was counted a few times. No antigen is known for it. These data are also associated with another study on T cells of mothers and their children. That paper adds: Addition of sample barcodes and 2-4 random nucleotides occurred through the M1S primer of the second PCR. Overlap ran slightly, non-significantly higher for related than unrelated mother-child pairs.

The V and J genes are TRBV6-5 and TRBJ1-1, with D possibly TRBD1 on 5 matching bases. The clonotype was recovered from a boy aged 10-17 years in good health. Specimen: blood. CDR3 in DNA: TGTGCCAGCAGTCCCCTCAGGGCCCAGTTCCCTGAAGCTTTCTTT. Translating gives CASSPLRAQFPEAFF.